The clone carrying this T cell receptor (beta chain) has more than one count but fewer than ten. The sample comes from a study of blood T cells in healthy people across ages. Germline-derived CDR1 and CDR2 are SGHRS and YFSETQ. The length of the CDR3 is 16 residues. The J segment lost 1 base and the V segment lost 4 bases, leaving 10 bases of the junction unmatched. Combining a sample-barcoded 5' primer with a J-beta primer mix, a second PCR ran for roughly 6 to 11 cycles. Each CDR3 protein gets one entry after TCRdb re-called the 5' RACE reads with MiXCR. The sample shows about 580,000 distinct CDR3 sequences, around half of them seen only once.

The TCR originated in an elderly man in good health. Input material: blood. This chain joins TRBV5-1 and TRBJ2-7; the match to TRBD1 covers 8 bases. CDR3 nucleotides: TGCGCCAGCAGCCCACGACAGGGGCAAACATCCTACGAGCAGTACTTC. It is translated as CASSPRQGQTSYEQYF.